The 10 T cell receptor beta chains below were found in one sample sequenced in a study of cytomegalovirus exposure and HLA in healthy donors. Vbeta (60) and Jbeta (13) primers were used in the PCR. Here immunoSEQ multiplex PCR was the method, and the copy in TCRdb shows in-frame clones only, minus some. The sample holds about 200,000 clones, approximately 83% seen once. The sequenced material came from PBMCs. The receptors here all came from a girl aged 10 to 17 in good health and CMV-seronegative.

The chain employs TRBV5-1 and TRBJ1-1; tentatively, D is TRBD1 (5 bases). Trimming cost V 2 bases and J 6 bases, with 11 bases left between them. This CDR3 contains 13 residues. The germline CDR1 and CDR2 sequences are SGHRS and YFSETQ. In DNA, the CDR3 is TGCGCCAGCAGCTTTATCAGGGATTCTGAAGCTTTCTTT. Its translation: CASSFIRDSEAFF.

This clone is a singleton in its sample. This chain links TRBV28 with TRBJ1-2, with 8 bases lining up with TRBD1. Germline V gene sequence: CDR1 MDHEN, CDR2 SYDVKM. The V and J ends lost 7 bases and 7 bases, in that order; junction bases with no gene match: 11. There are 14 residues in the CDR3. CDR3 DNA: TGTGCCAGCATGTCGGGCAGGGGGCTTTTTGGCTACACCTTC. Amino acid sequence: CASMSGRGLFGYTF.

The chain uses TRBV6-6 and TRBJ2-1, with 14 nucleotides matching TRBD2. V shed 5 bases and J 8 bases; nucleotides not matched to a gene: 5. CDR1 and CDR2 from the germline V gene are MNHNY and SVGAGI (reference sequence). CDR3 size: 15 residues. The CDR3 here is CASSRGLAGADEQFF. The DNA for the CDR3 is TGTGCCAGCAGTAGGGGACTAGCGGGAGCGGATGAGCAGTTCTTC.

This clone was observed a single time. V is TRBV15 and J is TRBJ1-2, with 7 bases lining up with TRBD1. Germline V gene lookup returns CDR1 LNHNV and CDR2 YYDKDF (reference sequence). The CDR3 contains 17 residues. The J segment lost 4 bases and the V segment lost 1 base, leaving 12 bases of the junction unmatched. DNA of the CDR3: TGTGCCACCAGCAGAGGTGCCCGGGACAGCCAAGGCTATGGCTACACCTTC. This sequence encodes CATSRGARDSQGYGYTF.

The V call is TRBV5-1, the J call TRBJ2-5; 8 bases line up with TRBD2. CDR1 and CDR2 from the germline V gene are SGHRS and YFSETQ. This CDR3 is 14 amino acids long. Trimming at V came to 0 bases and at J to 3 bases, leaving 1 base not matched to a gene. The CDR3 here is CASSLGSGEETQYF. The CDR3 coding sequence is TGCGCCAGCAGCTTGGGTAGCGGGGAAGAGACCCAGTACTTC.

The CDR3 sequence is CASSEAGTGYPGGNSPLHF. The CDR3 DNA is TGTGCCAGCAGTGAAGCCGGGACAGGGTATCCCGGAGGGAATTCACCCCTCCACTTT. The rearrangement uses TRBV2 and TRBJ1-6, with TRBD1 matching over 9 bases. J was trimmed by 7 bases and V by 0 bases; bases with no gene match: 13. In germline, CDR1 is SNHLY, CDR2 FYNNEI. CDR3 length equals 19 residues.

V is TRBV19 and J is TRBJ1-5; the D is unclear. The germline V gene has CDR1 LNHDA and CDR2 SQIVND (reference sequence). The CDR3 is 14 amino acids. V lost 3 bases to trimming and J lost 0 bases, with 6 bases between them. CDR3 in amino acids: CASSIGYSNQPQHF. CDR3 DNA sequence: TGTGCCAGTAGTATCGGGTATAGCAATCAGCCCCAGCATTTT.

The chain employs TRBV5-1 and TRBJ2-7, with a possible D match to TRBD1 (5 bases). Deletions cut 2 bases from V and 5 bases from J, with 14 bases between. This CDR3 has 14 residues. Germline V CDR1 and CDR2: SGHRS, YFSETQ. CDR3 bases: TGCGCCAGCAGCTTTAACAATCAGGGCGACGAGCAGTACTTC. Residues: CASSFNNQGDEQYF.

The rearrangement joins TRBV2 to TRBJ2-3; no firm D call. The CDR3 is 13 residues long. The V gene's germline CDR1 is SNHLY and CDR2 FYNNEI. The V end was cut by 4 bases, the J end by 6 bases, with 11 bases between. The CDR3 spells CASSVARWDTQYF. CDR3 coding DNA: TGTGCCAGCAGTGTGGCCCGCTGGGATACGCAGTATTTT.

V and J are TRBV19 and TRBJ1-1; tentatively, D is TRBD1 (6 bases). V was shortened by 3 bases and J by 4 bases, with 15 bases between the two germline ends. This CDR3 comprises 15 residues. Per the germline V gene, CDR1 is LNHDA and CDR2 is SQIVND (reference sequence). CDR3 loop: CASSIQQGFGTEAFF. The CDR3 DNA reads as TGTGCCAGTAGTATCCAACAGGGTTTTGGCACTGAAGCTTTCTTT. Full variable domain (missing parts from reference TRBV19 and TRBJ1-1): DGGITQSPKYLFRKEGQNVTLSCEQNLNHDAMYWYRQDPGQGLRLIYYSQIVNDFQKGDIAEGYSVSREKKESFPLTVTSAQKNPTAFYLCASSIQQGFGTEAFFGQGTRLTVV.